The clone carrying this TCR beta chain came up a few times. The sample is drawn from a study of cytomegalovirus exposure and HLA in healthy donors. The primer mix had 60 Vbeta and 13 Jbeta primers. Produced via immunoSEQ multiplex PCR; TCRdb's table is partial and in-frame only. The sample includes 70,000 to 95,000 clones, around 82% of them seen just once. The V gene's germline CDR1 is MGHRA and CDR2 YSYEKL. The CDR3 is 14 amino acids. The V end lost 0 bases, the J end lost 3 bases, and 8 bases lay between the germline ends. Sequenced input: PBMCs. The chain links TRBV4-1 to TRBJ1-2, with D possibly matching TRBD1 (6 bases). The clonotype comes from a man aged 18 to 29 in good health and CMV-seronegative. The CDR3 coding sequence is TGCGCCAGCAGCCAAGATCACAGGGACTATGGCTACACCTTC. The encoded protein is CASSQDHRDYGYTF.